Below are 30 T cell receptor beta chains sequenced from a single sample in a study of metastatic and nonmetastatic thyroid tumors. Not a single patient had been given any form of treatment at any point before undergoing thyroid surgery. TCRdb re-clonotyped the PCR reads through MiXCR. Found here are about 16,000 clones, under 35% of them singletons; the top ten hold roughly 13%. Source material: adjacent normal tissue. The receptor source for this set is a female donor with papillary thyroid cancer or a benign thyroid nodule (not recorded which). Some clones in this sample may be carry-over from other donors' samples.

In regard to this clone: The same CDR3 is also encoded by other DNA sequences in this sample. The chain uses TRBV5-1 and TRBJ2-7, with 8 bases lining up with TRBD2. The CDR3 totals 15 residues. CDR1 SGHRS and CDR2 YFSETQ come from the germline V gene. The ends lost 3 bases at V and 4 bases at J; junction bases unmatched: 9. DNA for the CDR3: TGCGCCAGCAGCTCGCCGGGACTAGGTACTTACGAGCAGTACTTC. This codes for CASSSPGLGTYEQYF.

This chain uses TRBV7-2 with TRBJ1-5; maybe TRBD1 (5 bases). This CDR3 spans 12 amino acids. The V end was cut by 6 bases, the J end by 5 bases, with 8 bases between. Germline V gives CDR1 SGHTA, CDR2 FQGNSA. The CDR3 loop is CASRWGDQPQHF. The CDR3 DNA reads TGTGCCAGCAGATGGGGGGATCAGCCCCAGCATTTT.

This clone was counted between two and nine times. This chain uses TRBV11-2 with TRBJ2-1; TRBD2 is a possible D gene (5 bases). Germline V gives CDR1 SGHAT, CDR2 FQNNGV. V was shortened by 2 bases and J by 8 bases, with 10 bases between the two germline ends. There are 13 residues in the CDR3. The CDR3 region is CASSLSSSHEQFF. The CDR3 nucleotides read TGTGCCAGCAGCTTATCTAGCTCCCATGAGCAGTTCTTC.

This clone was seen a few times. The V and J genes are TRBV28 and TRBJ2-5; 7 bases are a match to TRBD2. Germline trimming cut 3 bases from V and 7 bases from J; bases unmatched to any gene: 23. Germline V lookup: CDR1 MDHEN, CDR2 SYDVKM. This CDR3 has 19 amino acids. CDR3 amino acids: CASSFVAGESAGPQGTQYF. For the CDR3, the DNA is TGTGCCAGCAGTTTCGTGGCGGGAGAATCCGCGGGCCCTCAGGGGACCCAGTACTTC.

This clone came up a few times. V is TRBV6-2 or TRBV6-3 and J is TRBJ1-6; no definite D call. Trimming took 2 bases from V and 7 from J, leaving 9 bases between them. This CDR3 is 14 amino acids long. Germline V gene lookup returns CDR1 MNHEY and CDR2 SVGEGT. The CDR3 coding sequence is TGTGCCAGCAGTTACGCCCAACAAAATTCACCCCTCCACTTT. Residues: CASSYAQQNSPLHF.

Within the sample, this clone is large. The V gene is TRBV28, the J gene TRBJ1-2, with D possibly being TRBD1 (5 bases). The CDR3 is 17 residues long. CDR1 is MDHEN and CDR2 is SYDVKM in the germline V gene. Trimming cost V 3 bases and J 0 bases, with 17 bases left between them. The CDR3 region has the DNA TGTGCCAGCAGTTTCTGGGGGTTTTGGCGAGCTAACTATGGCTACACCTTC. Translated: CASSFWGFWRANYGYTF.

The chain combines TRBV20-1 with TRBJ1-1; unclear D gene. CDR1 and CDR2 (germline): DFQATT, SNEGSKA (reference sequence). The CDR3 is 12 amino acids. V lost 1 base and J lost 7, with 10 bases in between. DNA for the CDR3: TGCAGTGCTAGAGCCCGGACTTTTGAAGCTTTCTTT. The encoded protein is CSARARTFEAFF.

This clone was seen only a few times. The chain links TRBV28 to TRBJ2-1; 14 bases are shared with TRBD2. CDR1 is MDHEN and CDR2 is SYDVKM in the germline V gene. The CDR3 totals 16 residues. V lost 5 bases and J lost 4; bases outside the gene matches: 4. This CDR3 reads CASSGTSGGGYNEQFF. The CDR3 coding sequence is TGTGCCAGCAGTGGGACTAGCGGGGGCGGATACAATGAGCAGTTCTTC. Combining the CDR3 with reference TRBV28 and TRBJ2-1 gives the whole variable domain DVKVTQSSRYLVKRTGEKVFLECVQDMDHENMFWYRQDPGLGLRLIYFSYDVKMKEKGDIPEGYSVSREKKERFSLILESASTNQTSMYLCASSGTSGGGYNEQFFGPGTRLTVL.

This clone was seen a handful of times. The chain uses TRBV6-1 and TRBJ1-6, with TRBD1 as a possible D gene (6 bases). Germline assignment: CDR1 MNHNS and CDR2 SASEGT. The CDR3 totals 13 residues. V was clipped by 5 bases and J by 10 bases, with 12 bases between them. CDR3 sequence reads: CASSLGQHSPLHF. DNA for the CDR3: TGTGCCAGCAGTCTAGGACAGCACTCACCCCTCCACTTT.

The V call is TRBV6-1, the J call TRBJ1-2; 7 positions agree with TRBD1. Germline CDR1 is MNHNS and CDR2 is SASEGT. The V segment lost 7 bases and the J segment 10 bases; nucleotides outside the gene matches: 9. The CDR3 loop spans 12 amino acids. The CDR3: CASTTGVDVYTF. The CDR3 nucleotides are TGTGCCAGCACTACAGGGGTTGATGTCTACACCTTC.

The chain couples TRBV25-1 to TRBJ2-3, with a weak D call TRBD2 (5 bases). This CDR3 is 14 amino acids long. CDR1 is MGHDK, CDR2 SYGVNS, per germline. Trimming took off 7 bases at V and 0 bases at J, with 11 bases between the two ends. Here the CDR3 reads CASTRGLSTDTQYF. The CDR3 DNA reads TGTGCCAGCACCAGAGGACTTAGCACAGATACGCAGTATTTT.

This clone was detected a few times. A read error may account for a junction end that differs from germline. The rearrangement links TRBV6-1 to TRBJ1-2; 10 bases are shared with TRBD1. Per germline, CDR1 MNHNS and CDR2 SASEGT. CDR3 length: 14 amino acids. CDR3 in amino acids: CASSRQGAWDGYAF. CDR3 coding DNA: TGTGCCAGCAGTCGACAGGGGGCGTGGGATGGCTACGCCTTC.

This chain links TRBV10-3 with TRBJ2-7; 12 positions match TRBD1. V shed 2 bases and J 2 bases; nucleotides not matched to a gene: 1. The germline gives CDR1 ENHRY, CDR2 SYGVKD. This CDR3 is built from 15 residues. The CDR3 protein is CAISEGTGGAYEQYV. DNA of the CDR3: TGTGCCATCAGTGAGGGGACAGGGGGCGCCTACGAGCAGTACGTC.

The chain uses TRBV19 and TRBJ1-2; possibly TRBD1 for D (6 bases). Germline CDR1 reads LNHDA; CDR2 reads SQIVND (reference sequence). The CDR3 extends over 15 amino acids. Trimming pared 5 bases from V and 3 bases from J, leaving 16 bases between. CDR3 nucleotides: TGTGCCAGTAGTGCCCTGCGTGGGGGCGACTATGGCTACACCTTC. It specifies CASSALRGGDYGYTF.

The genes are TRBV19 and TRBJ1-2; tentatively, D is TRBD1 (6 bases). V dropped 6 bases and J dropped 7 bases, with 12 bases sitting between them. This CDR3 has 12 amino acids. The germline V gene has CDR1 LNHDA and CDR2 SQIVND (reference sequence). The CDR3: CASSPRGGGYTF. DNA of the CDR3: TGTGCCAGTAGCCCTAGGGGGGGTGGCTACACCTTC.

This sequence joins TRBV10-2 and TRBJ1-5; 7 nucleotides match TRBD1. Germline V gives CDR1 WSHSY, CDR2 SAAADI. Trimming at V came to 8 bases and at J to 3 bases, leaving 7 bases not matched to a gene. The CDR3 is made up of 14 amino acids. The CDR3 region is CASVDRAYNQPQHF. CDR3 nucleotide sequence: TGCGCCAGCGTTGACAGGGCTTACAATCAGCCCCAGCATTTT.

This clone showed up many times. One end of the junction fails to match germline, which may point to a read error. The sample has other DNA sequences that encode this CDR3 too. The chain couples TRBV10-2 to TRBJ1-6, with D unresolved. This CDR3 region has 11 residues. Per the germline V gene, CDR1 is WSHSY and CDR2 is SAAADI. CDR3 DNA: TGCGCCAGCACCCACACCGGGCCCCTCCACTTC. Protein: CASTHTGPLHF.

Only a few counts were recorded for this clone. CDR3 amino acids: CASGFLTSGTANEQFF. The CDR3 DNA reads as TGTGCTAGTGGTTTTTTGACTAGCGGGACCGCCAATGAGCAGTTCTTC. V gene TRBV12-5 combines with J gene TRBJ2-1; 11 bases agree with TRBD2. The length of the CDR3 is 16 residues. V lost 3 bases to trimming and J lost 6 bases; unmatched junction nucleotides: 7. Germline V gene sequence: CDR1 LGHNT, CDR2 FRNRAP.

This sequence joins TRBV12-3 or TRBV12-4 and TRBJ2-2; D might be TRBD2 (6 bases). The CDR3 runs 17 residues. Trimming stripped 7 bases from V and 2 bases from J, with 20 bases between. This CDR3 is CASNLIASVANTGELFF. As DNA, the CDR3 is TGTGCCAGCAATCTTATCGCTAGCGTGGCTAACACCGGGGAGCTGTTTTTT.

This clone is medium-sized. The chain employs TRBV3-1 and TRBJ2-7, with 12 positions matching TRBD2. This CDR3 comprises 17 residues. V lost 5 bases to trimming and J lost 6 bases; unmatched junction nucleotides: 14. The germline V gene has CDR1 LGHDT and CDR2 YNNKEL (reference sequence). CDR3 nucleotides: TGTGCCAGCAGCTCCGCGACTAGCGGGAGTCTGGGGAGCGAGCAGTACTTC. It translates to CASSSATSGSLGSEQYF.

This sequence joins TRBV30 and TRBJ1-2; no reliable D call. The V end lost 6 bases, the J end lost 2 bases, and 13 bases lay between the germline ends. In germline, CDR1 is GTSNPN, CDR2 SVGIG (reference sequence). The CDR3 extends over 13 amino acids. CDR3 in DNA: TGTGCCTGTATGTCGAGGAGCAACTATGGCTACACCTTC. The encoded protein is CACMSRSNYGYTF.

The chain uses TRBV30 and TRBJ1-4; 7 bases fit TRBD1. The CDR3 is made up of 13 amino acids. The germline gives CDR1 GTSNPN, CDR2 SVGIG (reference sequence). The V gene end was trimmed by 8 bases and the J gene end by 5 bases; junction bases not matched to a gene: 8. CDR3 coding DNA: TGTGCCGCCTCCGGGACAGAGAATGAAAAACTGTTTTTT. Its translation is CAASGTENEKLFF.

This clone was counted many times. The CDR3 is CASSLAGGDASPLHF. CDR3 nucleotides: TGCGCCAGCAGCTTGGCCGGAGGGGACGCTTCACCCCTCCACTTT. The chain joins TRBV5-1 to TRBJ1-6; the D gene is possibly TRBD1 (5 bases). With 0 bases removed from V and 9 bases from J, the gap between germline ends came to 13 bases. Germline CDR1 SGHRS, CDR2 YFSETQ. The CDR3 contains 15 residues. Combining the CDR3 with reference TRBV5-1 and TRBJ1-6 gives the whole variable domain KAGVTQTPRYLIKTRGQQVTLSCSPISGHRSVSWYQQTPGQGLQFLFEYFSETQRNKGNFPGRFSGRQFSNSRSEMNVSTLELGDSALYLCASSLAGGDASPLHFGNGTRLTVT.

The rearrangement joins TRBV22-1 to TRBJ2-1; the DNA was not compared with TRBD2, the D call given in the table. TRBV22-1 is tagged as a pseudogene. The CDR3 extends over 19 amino acids. In DNA, the CDR3 is TGTGCCAGCAGCGCGACTAGCGGGAGGACACCGAGCTCCTACAATGAGCAGTTCTTC. Its translation: CASSATSGRTPSSYNEQFF.

In its sample, this clone was seen many times. V usage is TRBV28 and J usage is TRBJ2-7; 9 nucleotides agree with TRBD1. V shed 6 bases and J 1 base; nucleotides not matched to a gene: 7. The CDR3 consists of 15 residues. Germline V gene data show CDR1 as MDHEN and CDR2 as SYDVKM. CDR3 sequence (DNA): TGTGCCAGCAGCAGGCTGGGACAGGGATCCTACGAGCAGTACTTC. Its translation is CASSRLGQGSYEQYF.

This clone was seen a handful of times. The chain recombines TRBV6-1 with TRBJ2-7, with D tentatively TRBD2 (6 bases). The CDR3 consists of 12 residues. The ends were cut back, 2 bases at V and 7 bases at J, with 9 bases in the middle. Germline CDR1 MNHNS, CDR2 SASEGT. The CDR3 sequence is CASSERRGEQYF. CDR3 in DNA: TGTGCCAGCAGTGAAAGGAGGGGTGAGCAGTACTTC.

A note on this clone: The junction departs from the called germline gene at one end, perhaps through a read error. V usage is TRBV30 and J usage is TRBJ2-7; 12 nucleotides align to TRBD1. The CDR3 is 15 residues long. The germline gives CDR1 GTSNPN, CDR2 SVGIG (reference sequence). This chain's CDR3 is CAWDRGRSTVYEQYF. The CDR3 nucleotides are TGCGCCTGGGACAGGGGGCGGAGTACGGTCTACGAGCAGTACTTC.

This clone was counted once. This chain uses TRBV7-2 with TRBJ2-3, with TRBD2 matching over 10 bases. The CDR3 runs 15 residues. CDR1 is SGHTA, CDR2 FQGNSA, per germline. With 4 bases clipped from V and 5 bases from J, the junction kept 6 bases outside the gene matches. The DNA of the CDR3 is TGTGCCAGCAGCTCTAGCGGGGGCCTTCTAGATACGCAGTATTTT. It yields the protein CASSSSGGLLDTQYF. The complete variable domain, with remaining parts taken from reference TRBV7-2 and TRBJ2-3, reads GAGVSQSPSNKVTEKGKDVELRCDPISGHTALYWYRQSLGQGLEFLIYFQGNSAPDKSGLPSDRFSAERTGGSVSTLTIQRTQQEDSAVYLCASSSSGGLLDTQYFGPGTRLTVL.

This clone was seen more than once but under ten times. The chain has TRBV30 and TRBJ2-7; no definite D call. The V gene's germline CDR1 is GTSNPN and CDR2 SVGIG (reference sequence). CDR3 size: 11 residues. Trimming pared 1 base from V and 4 bases from J, leaving 5 bases between. DNA of the CDR3: TGTGCCTGGAGTGACTTATACGAGCAGTACTTC. Protein sequence: CAWSDLYEQYF.

The rearrangement links TRBV6-5 to TRBJ2-7, with 7 nucleotides matching TRBD1. Germline-derived CDR1 and CDR2 are MNHEY and SVGAGI. J gave up 10 bases and V 4 bases, and 7 bases lay outside the gene matches. The CDR3 loop spans 12 amino acids. CDR3 residues: CASSSRRTGQYF. CDR3 DNA: TGTGCCAGCAGTTCCCGGAGGACAGGTCAGTACTTC.